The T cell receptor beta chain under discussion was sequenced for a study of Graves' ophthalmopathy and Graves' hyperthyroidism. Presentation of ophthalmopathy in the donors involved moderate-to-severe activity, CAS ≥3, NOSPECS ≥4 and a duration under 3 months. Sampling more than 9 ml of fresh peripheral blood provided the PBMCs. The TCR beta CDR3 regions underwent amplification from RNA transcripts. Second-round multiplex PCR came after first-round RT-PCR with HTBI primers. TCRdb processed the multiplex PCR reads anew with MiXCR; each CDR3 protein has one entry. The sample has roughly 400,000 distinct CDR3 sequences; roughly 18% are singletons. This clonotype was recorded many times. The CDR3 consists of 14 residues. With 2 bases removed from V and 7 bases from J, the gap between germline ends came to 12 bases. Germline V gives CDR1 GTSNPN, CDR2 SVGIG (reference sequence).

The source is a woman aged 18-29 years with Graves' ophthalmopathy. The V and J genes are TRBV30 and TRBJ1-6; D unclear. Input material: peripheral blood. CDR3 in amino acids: CAWSFPETNSPLHF. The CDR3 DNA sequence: TGTGCCTGGAGTTTTCCAGAAACGAATTCACCCCTCCACTTT.